The sequence of this T cell receptor (beta chain) was determined in a study of T cells of healthy individuals. This clonotype has ten or more counts. CDR1 and CDR2 from the germline V gene are LGHNA and YNFKEQ. Trimming removed 5 bases from V and 1 base from J, with 11 bases in between. The CDR3 is 14 residues long. TCRdb re-called the 5' RACE reads through MiXCR, storing one row per CDR3 protein. The sample has some 39,000 distinct CDR3 sequences; 3.5% to 5.5% are singletons. The rearrangement links TRBV4-2 to TRBJ1-1, with D possibly TRBD1 on 5 matching bases. This sequence originates from a human donor in good health. CDR3 sequence reads: CASSITGTNTEAFF. CDR3 DNA: TGTGCCAGCAGCATTACAGGAACGAACACTGAAGCTTTCTTT.